This TCR beta chain was sequenced in a study of CD8 T cells in ankylosing spondylitis. There are many counts of this clonotype. Its matching antigen is unknown. TCRdb re-called the 5' RACE reads through MiXCR, storing one row per CDR3 protein. This sample carries around 180,000 distinct CDR3 sequences, 10% to 15% of them seen once, and the ten largest clones take roughly 11%. The CDR3 is 15 residues long. The germline CDR1 and CDR2 sequences are SGHDT and YYEEEE. V lost 0 bases to trimming and J lost 5 bases, with 15 bases between them. Broader study findings: Clones linked to disease were reported to show significant enrichment in matched ankylosing spondylitis synovial fluid.

The chain carries TRBV5-6 and TRBJ2-7; D is possibly TRBD1 or TRBD2 (5 bases each). The sequenced sample consisted of blood, either unsorted or a sorted T cell fraction (not recorded which). The sequence was collected from a female donor with ankylosing spondylitis or in good health (not recorded which). CDR3 nucleotides: TGTGCCAGCAGCTTGGAACCGGGGCAGAACAACGAGCAGTACTTC. Translated, it gives CASSLEPGQNNEQYF.